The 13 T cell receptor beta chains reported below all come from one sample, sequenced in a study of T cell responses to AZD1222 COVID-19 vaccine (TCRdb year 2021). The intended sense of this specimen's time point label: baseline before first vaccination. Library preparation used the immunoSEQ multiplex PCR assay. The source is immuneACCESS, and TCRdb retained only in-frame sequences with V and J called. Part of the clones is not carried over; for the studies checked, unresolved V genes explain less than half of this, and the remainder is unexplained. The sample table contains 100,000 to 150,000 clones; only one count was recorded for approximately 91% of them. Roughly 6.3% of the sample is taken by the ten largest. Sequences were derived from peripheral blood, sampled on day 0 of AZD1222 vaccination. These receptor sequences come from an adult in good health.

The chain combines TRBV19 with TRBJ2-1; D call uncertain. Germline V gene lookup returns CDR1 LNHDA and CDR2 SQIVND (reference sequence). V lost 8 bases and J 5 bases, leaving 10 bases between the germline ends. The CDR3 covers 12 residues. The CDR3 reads CASSQLDNEQFF. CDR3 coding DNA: TGTGCCAGTTCTCAGTTAGACAATGAGCAGTTCTTC.

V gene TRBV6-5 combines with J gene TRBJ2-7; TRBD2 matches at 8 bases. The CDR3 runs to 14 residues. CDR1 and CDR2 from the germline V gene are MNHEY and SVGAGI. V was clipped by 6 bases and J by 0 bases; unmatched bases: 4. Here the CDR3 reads CASSLAGSSYEQYF. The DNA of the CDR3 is TGTGCCAGCAGCCTAGCGGGTAGCTCCTACGAGCAGTACTTC.

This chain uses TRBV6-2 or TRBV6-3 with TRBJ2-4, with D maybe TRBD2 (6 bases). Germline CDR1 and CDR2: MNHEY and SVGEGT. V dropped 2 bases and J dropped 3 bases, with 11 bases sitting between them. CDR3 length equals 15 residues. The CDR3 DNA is TGTGCCAGCAGTTACGGGCGGGGTGACAAAAACATTCAGTACTTC. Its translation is CASSYGRGDKNIQYF.

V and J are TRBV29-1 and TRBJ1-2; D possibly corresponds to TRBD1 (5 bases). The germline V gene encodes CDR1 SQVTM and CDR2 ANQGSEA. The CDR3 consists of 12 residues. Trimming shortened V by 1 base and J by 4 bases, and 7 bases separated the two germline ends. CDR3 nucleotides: TGCAGCGTTGAAGGGACATTCTATGGCTACACCTTC. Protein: CSVEGTFYGYTF.

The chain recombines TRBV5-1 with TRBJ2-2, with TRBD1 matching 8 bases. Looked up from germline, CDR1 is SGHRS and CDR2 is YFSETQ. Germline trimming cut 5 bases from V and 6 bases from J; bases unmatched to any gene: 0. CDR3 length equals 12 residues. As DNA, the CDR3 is TGCGCCAGCAGGACAGGGGCCGGGGAGCTGTTTTTT. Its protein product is CASRTGAGELFF.

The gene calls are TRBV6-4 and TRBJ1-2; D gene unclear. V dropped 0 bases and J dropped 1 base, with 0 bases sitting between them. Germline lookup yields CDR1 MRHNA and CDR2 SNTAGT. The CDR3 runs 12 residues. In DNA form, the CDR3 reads TGTGCCAGCAGTGACTCTAACTATGGCTACACCTTC. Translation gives CASSDSNYGYTF.

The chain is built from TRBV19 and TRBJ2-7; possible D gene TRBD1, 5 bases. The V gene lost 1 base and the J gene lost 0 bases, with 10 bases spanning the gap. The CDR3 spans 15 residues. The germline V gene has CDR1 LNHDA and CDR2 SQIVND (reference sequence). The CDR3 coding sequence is TGTGCCAGTAGTATAGCCACAGGCGGCTCCTACGAGCAGTACTTC. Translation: CASSIATGGSYEQYF.

The CDR3 region has the DNA TGTGCCAGCAGTGCCATCCGGGACAACCTAGGTAATCAGCCCCAGCATTTT. Its protein product is CASSAIRDNLGNQPQHF. The V gene is TRBV6-1, the J gene TRBJ1-5; possibly TRBD1 for D (6 bases). Trimming removed 4 bases from V and 4 bases from J, with 20 bases in between. CDR1 is MNHNS and CDR2 is SASEGT in the germline V gene. The length of the CDR3 is 17 residues.

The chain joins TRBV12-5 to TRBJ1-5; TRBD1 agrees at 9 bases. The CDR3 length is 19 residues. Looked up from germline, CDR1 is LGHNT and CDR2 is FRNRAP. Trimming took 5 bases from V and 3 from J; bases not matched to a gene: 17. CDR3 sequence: CASGPSGFPGQGINQPQHF. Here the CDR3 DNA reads TGTGCTAGTGGTCCCTCCGGATTCCCGGGACAGGGAATCAATCAGCCCCAGCATTTT.

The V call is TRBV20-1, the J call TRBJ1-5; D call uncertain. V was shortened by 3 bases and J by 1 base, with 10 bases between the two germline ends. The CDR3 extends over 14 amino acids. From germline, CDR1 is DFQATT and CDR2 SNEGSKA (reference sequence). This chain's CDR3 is CSASPGGSNQPQHF. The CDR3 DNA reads TGCAGTGCTAGTCCTGGCGGGAGCAATCAGCCCCAGCATTTT.

The CDR3 nucleotides read TGTGCCAGCAGCCCTCGCGCAGGTACTGAAGCTTTCTTT. Protein product: CASSPRAGTEAFF. The chain employs TRBV11-3 and TRBJ1-1; D call uncertain. The CDR3 contains 13 residues. Germline V gene lookup returns CDR1 SGHNT and CDR2 YENEEA. Trimming stripped 5 bases from V and 5 bases from J, with 12 bases between.

CDR3 in DNA: TGTGCCTGGAGTGGAGGGGCCCCAGCTAACTATGGCTACACCTTC. It is translated as CAWSGGAPANYGYTF. The chain is built from TRBV30 and TRBJ1-2, with a weak D call TRBD1 (5 bases). The CDR3 is 15 residues long. CDR1 is GTSNPN and CDR2 is SVGIG in the germline V gene (reference sequence). Trimming stripped 1 base from V and 0 bases from J, with 12 bases between. Complete variable domain (other parts from reference TRBV30 and TRBJ1-2): SQTIHQWPATLVQPVGSPLSLECTVEGTSNPNLYWYRQAAGRGLQLLFYSVGIGQISSEVPQNLSASRPQDRQFILSSKKLLLSDSGFYLCAWSGGAPANYGYTFGSGTRLTVV.

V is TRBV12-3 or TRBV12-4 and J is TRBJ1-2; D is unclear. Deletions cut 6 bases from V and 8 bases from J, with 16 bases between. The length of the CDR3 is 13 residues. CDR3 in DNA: TGTGCCAGCAGCTTGTCCACTTCTGGGGGCTACACCTTC. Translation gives CASSLSTSGGYTF.